This T cell receptor (beta chain) was sequenced in a study of T cells in Graves' hyperthyroidism and ophthalmopathy. Note on this clonotype: Its matching antigen is unknown.

Germline V gene data show CDR1 as GTSNPN and CDR2 as SVGIG (reference sequence). V was clipped by 7 bases and J by 8 bases; unmatched bases: 11. The CDR3 consists of 14 residues. The patients, who ranged from 18 to 65 in age, presented with newly diagnosed hyperthyroidism lasting under 2 months. Together with thyroid ultrasound, orbital computed tomography, serum thyroxine and TRAb, clinical symptoms were used for diagnoses. The CDR3 regions of TCR beta were amplified from RNA transcripts. The primer set for the first-round RT-PCR of the TCR CDR3 was HTBI. TCRdb recomputed calls from the multiplex PCR reads with MiXCR, one row per CDR3 protein. This sample has approximately 700,000 distinct CDR3 sequences, with approximately 16% found just once. General observations from the study: Stable hyperthyroidism and ophthalmopathy were separated using 13 V-J signatures. Model predictions of ophthalmopathy came a median approximately 6.8 months before onset.

Sequenced input: blood. This sequence was found in a man between 18 and 35 years old with Graves' hyperthyroidism. The chain uses TRBV30 and TRBJ1-4; 9 bases match TRBD1. The CDR3 nucleotides read TGTGCCTCGGACACCGGGACAGGGTACGAAAAACTGTTTTTT. Translated, it gives CASDTGTGYEKLFF.